The sample holds one count of the clone carrying this T cell receptor (beta chain). When the RNA was reverse transcribed, random hexamers were used with an input of about 0.45 to 1 ug. TCRdb used MiXCR to reprocess the immunoSEQ multiplex PCR reads, holding one entry per CDR3 protein. The sample includes about 150,000 distinct CDR3 sequences, around 93% of them seen just once. This CDR3 is 15 amino acids long. The germline V gene encodes CDR1 LNHDA and CDR2 SQIVND (reference sequence). After removal of 7 bases from V and 0 bases from J, the junction contained 5 bases not matched to a gene. These data come from a study of CD8 T cells in Susac syndrome.

The sequenced sample consisted of CD8+ T cells from PBMCs. This clonotype was sampled from a human donor with Susac syndrome. The chain recombines TRBV19 with TRBJ1-5; 8 bases align to TRBD1. The CDR3 sequence: CASNPGTGSNQPQHF. CDR3 coding DNA: TGTGCCAGTAACCCCGGGACAGGTAGCAATCAGCCCCAGCATTTT.